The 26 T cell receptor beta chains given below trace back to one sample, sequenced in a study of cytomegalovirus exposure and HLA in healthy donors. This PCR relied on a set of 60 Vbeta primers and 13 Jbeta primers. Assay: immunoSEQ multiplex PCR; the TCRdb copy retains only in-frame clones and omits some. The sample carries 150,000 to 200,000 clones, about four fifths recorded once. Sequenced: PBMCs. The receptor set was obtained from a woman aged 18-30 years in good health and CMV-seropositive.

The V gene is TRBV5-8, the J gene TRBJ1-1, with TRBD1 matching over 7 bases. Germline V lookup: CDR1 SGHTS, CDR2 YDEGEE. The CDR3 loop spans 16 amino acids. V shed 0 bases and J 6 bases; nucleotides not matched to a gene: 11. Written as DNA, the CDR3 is TGTGCCAGCAGCTTGGGGTTTTCTGACAGGGCATCTGAAGCTTTCTTT. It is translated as CASSLGFSDRASEAFF. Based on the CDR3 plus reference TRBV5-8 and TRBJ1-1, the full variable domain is EAGVTQSPTHLIKTRGQQATLRCSPISGHTSVYWYQQALGLGLQFLLWYDEGEERNRGNFPPRFSGRQFPNYSSELNVNALELEDSALYLCASSLGFSDRASEAFFGQGTRLTVV.

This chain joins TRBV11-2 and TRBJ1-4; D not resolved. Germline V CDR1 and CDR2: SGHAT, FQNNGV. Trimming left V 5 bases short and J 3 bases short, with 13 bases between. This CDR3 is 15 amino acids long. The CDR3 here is CASSPTQVSNEKLFF. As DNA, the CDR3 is TGTGCCAGCAGCCCTACCCAGGTTTCTAATGAAAAACTGTTTTTT.

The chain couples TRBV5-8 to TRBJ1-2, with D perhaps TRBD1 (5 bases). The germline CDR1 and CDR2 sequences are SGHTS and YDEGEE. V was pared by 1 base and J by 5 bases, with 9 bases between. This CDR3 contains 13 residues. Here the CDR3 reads CASSLNAGYGYTF. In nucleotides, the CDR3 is TGTGCCAGCAGCTTGAATGCAGGGTATGGCTACACCTTC.

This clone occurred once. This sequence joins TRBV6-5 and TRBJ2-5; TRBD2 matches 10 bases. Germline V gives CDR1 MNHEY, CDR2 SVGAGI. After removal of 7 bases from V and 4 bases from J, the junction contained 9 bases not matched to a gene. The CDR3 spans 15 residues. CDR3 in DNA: TGTGCCAGCACCCCAGCCGGGACTAGCGCAGAGACCCAGTACTTC. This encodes CASTPAGTSAETQYF.

The CDR3 loop is CASSLSRTGKGEAFF. The DNA of the CDR3 is TGTGCCAGCAGCTTATCCAGGACAGGCAAGGGTGAAGCTTTCTTT. The genes are TRBV11-2 and TRBJ1-1, with 7 bases aligning to TRBD1. Trimming cost V 2 bases and J 7 bases; bases outside gene matches: 10. The CDR3 length is 15 residues. Per the germline V gene, CDR1 is SGHAT and CDR2 is FQNNGV.

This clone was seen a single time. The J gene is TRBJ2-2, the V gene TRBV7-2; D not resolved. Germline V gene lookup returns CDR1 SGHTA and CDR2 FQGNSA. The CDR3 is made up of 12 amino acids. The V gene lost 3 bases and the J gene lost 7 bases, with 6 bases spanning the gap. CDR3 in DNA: TGTGCCAGCAGCTTGACAAACGGGGAGCTGTTTTTT. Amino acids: CASSLTNGELFF. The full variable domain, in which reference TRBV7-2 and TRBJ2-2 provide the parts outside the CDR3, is GAGVSQSPSNKVTEKGKDVELRCDPISGHTALYWYRQSLGQGLEFLIYFQGNSAPDKSGLPSDRFSAERTGGSVSTLTIQRTQQEDSAVYLCASSLTNGELFFGEGSRLTVL.

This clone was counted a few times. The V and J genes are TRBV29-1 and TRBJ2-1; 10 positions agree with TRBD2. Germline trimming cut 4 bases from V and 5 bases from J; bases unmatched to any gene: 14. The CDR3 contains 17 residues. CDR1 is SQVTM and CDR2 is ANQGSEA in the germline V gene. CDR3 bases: TGCAGCGTTGCATGGCTAGCGGGGGCCACACTGGACAATGAGCAGTTCTTC. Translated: CSVAWLAGATLDNEQFF.

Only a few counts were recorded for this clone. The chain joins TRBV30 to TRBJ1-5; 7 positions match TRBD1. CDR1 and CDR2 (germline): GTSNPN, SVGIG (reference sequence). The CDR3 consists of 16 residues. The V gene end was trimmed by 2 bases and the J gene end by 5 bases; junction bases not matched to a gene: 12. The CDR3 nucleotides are TGTGCCTGGAGTCCCACCCGACAGGGATCGTATCAGCCCCAGCATTTT. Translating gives CAWSPTRQGSYQPQHF.

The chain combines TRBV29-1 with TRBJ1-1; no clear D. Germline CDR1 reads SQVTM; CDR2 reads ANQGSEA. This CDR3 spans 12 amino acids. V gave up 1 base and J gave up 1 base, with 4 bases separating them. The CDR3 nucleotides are TGCAGCGTTGAAGCACAGAACACTGAAGCTTTCTTT. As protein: CSVEAQNTEAFF.

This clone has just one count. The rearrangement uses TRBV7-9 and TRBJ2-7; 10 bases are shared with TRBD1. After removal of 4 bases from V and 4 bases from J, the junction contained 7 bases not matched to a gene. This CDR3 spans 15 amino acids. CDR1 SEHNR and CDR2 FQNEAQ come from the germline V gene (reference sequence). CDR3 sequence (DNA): TGTGCCAGCAGCTCCACAGGACAGGGGGGTTACGAGCAGTACTTC. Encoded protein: CASSSTGQGGYEQYF.

The CDR3 DNA reads TGCGCCAGCAGCTTGGTTTCAGGGTACAATGAGCAGTTCTTC. It is translated as CASSLVSGYNEQFF. The chain joins TRBV5-1 to TRBJ2-1; D is perhaps TRBD1 (5 bases). Trimming removed 0 bases from V and 4 bases from J, with 8 bases in between. CDR1 and CDR2 (germline): SGHRS, YFSETQ. This CDR3 has 14 residues.

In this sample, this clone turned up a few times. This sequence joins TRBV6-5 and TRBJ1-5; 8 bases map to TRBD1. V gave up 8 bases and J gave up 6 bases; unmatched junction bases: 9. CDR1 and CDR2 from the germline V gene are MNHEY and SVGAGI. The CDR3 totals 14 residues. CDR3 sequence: CASATGERTQPQHF. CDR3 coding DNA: TGTGCCAGCGCGACAGGGGAGCGTACTCAGCCCCAGCATTTT.

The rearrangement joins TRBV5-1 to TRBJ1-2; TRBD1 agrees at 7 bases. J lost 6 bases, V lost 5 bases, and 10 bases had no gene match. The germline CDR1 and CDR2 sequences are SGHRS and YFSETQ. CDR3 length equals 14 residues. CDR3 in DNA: TGCGCCAGCAGACTGACCAGGACAGGAAATGGCTACACCTTC. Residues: CASRLTRTGNGYTF. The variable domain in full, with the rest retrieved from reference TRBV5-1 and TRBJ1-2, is KAGVTQTPRYLIKTRGQQVTLSCSPISGHRSVSWYQQTPGQGLQFLFEYFSETQRNKGNFPGRFSGRQFSNSRSEMNVSTLELGDSALYLCASRLTRTGNGYTFGSGTRLTVV.

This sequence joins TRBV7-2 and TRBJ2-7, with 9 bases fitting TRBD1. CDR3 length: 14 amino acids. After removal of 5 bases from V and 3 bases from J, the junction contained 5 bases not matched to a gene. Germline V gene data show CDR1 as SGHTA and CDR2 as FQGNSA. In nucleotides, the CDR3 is TGTGCCAGCAGCACACCGACAGGGGGCTACGAGCAGTACTTC. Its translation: CASSTPTGGYEQYF. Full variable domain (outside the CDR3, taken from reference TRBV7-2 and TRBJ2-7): GAGVSQSPSNKVTEKGKDVELRCDPISGHTALYWYRQSLGQGLEFLIYFQGNSAPDKSGLPSDRFSAERTGGSVSTLTIQRTQQEDSAVYLCASSTPTGGYEQYFGPGTRLTVT.

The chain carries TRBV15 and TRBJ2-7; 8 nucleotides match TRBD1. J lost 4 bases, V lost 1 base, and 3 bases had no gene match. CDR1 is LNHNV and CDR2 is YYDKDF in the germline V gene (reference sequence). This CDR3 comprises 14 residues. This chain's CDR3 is CATSRGQGAYEQYF. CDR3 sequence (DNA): TGTGCCACCAGCAGAGGGCAGGGGGCTTACGAGCAGTACTTC.

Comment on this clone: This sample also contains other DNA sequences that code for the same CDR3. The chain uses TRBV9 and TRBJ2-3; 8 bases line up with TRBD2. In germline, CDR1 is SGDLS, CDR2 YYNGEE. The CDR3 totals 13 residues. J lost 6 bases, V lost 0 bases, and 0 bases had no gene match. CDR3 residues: CASSVGGGDTQYF. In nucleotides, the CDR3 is TGTGCCAGCAGCGTAGGCGGGGGGGATACGCAGTATTTT.

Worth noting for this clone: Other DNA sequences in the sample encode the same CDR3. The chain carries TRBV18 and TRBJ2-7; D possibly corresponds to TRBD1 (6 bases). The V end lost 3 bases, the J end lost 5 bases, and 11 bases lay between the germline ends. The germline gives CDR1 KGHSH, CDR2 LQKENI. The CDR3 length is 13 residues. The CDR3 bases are TGTGCCAGCTCACCCGGACAGCGCCACGAGCAGTACTTC. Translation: CASSPGQRHEQYF.

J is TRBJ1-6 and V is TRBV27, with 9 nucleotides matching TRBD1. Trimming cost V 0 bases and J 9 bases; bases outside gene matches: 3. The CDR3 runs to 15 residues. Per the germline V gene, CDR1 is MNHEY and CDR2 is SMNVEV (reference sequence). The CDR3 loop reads CASSLSPGQGSPLHF. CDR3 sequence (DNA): TGTGCCAGCAGTTTATCGCCGGGACAGGGTTCACCCCTCCACTTT.

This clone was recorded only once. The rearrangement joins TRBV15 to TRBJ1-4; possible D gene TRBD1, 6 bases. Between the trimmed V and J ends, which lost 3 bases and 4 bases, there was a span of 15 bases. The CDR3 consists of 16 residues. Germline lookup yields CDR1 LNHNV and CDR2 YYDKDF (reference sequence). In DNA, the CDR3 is TGTGCCACCAGCAGGGGGGCTGGAACTGGTAATGAAAAACTGTTTTTT. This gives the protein CATSRGAGTGNEKLFF.

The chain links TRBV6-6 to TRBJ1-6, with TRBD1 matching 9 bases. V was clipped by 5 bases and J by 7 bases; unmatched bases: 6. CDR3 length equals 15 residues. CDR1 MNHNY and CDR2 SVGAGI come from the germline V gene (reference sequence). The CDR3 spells CASSTGQGLNSPLHF. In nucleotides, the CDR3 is TGTGCCAGCAGTACCGGACAGGGGCTGAATTCACCCCTCCACTTT.

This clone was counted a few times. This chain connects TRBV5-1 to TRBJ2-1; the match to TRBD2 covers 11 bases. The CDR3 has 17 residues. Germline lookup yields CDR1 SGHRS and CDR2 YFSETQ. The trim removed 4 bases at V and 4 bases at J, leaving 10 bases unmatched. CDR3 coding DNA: TGCGCCAGCAGCCCCCAGGCCCGACTAGCGGGATACAATGAGCAGTTCTTC. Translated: CASSPQARLAGYNEQFF.

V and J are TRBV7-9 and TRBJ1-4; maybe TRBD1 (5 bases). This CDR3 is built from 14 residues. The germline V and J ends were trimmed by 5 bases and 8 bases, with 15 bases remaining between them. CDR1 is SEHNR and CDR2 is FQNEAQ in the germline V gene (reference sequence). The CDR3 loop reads CASSPREGREKLFF. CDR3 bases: TGTGCCAGCAGCCCACGGGAGGGGAGGGAAAAACTGTTTTTT.

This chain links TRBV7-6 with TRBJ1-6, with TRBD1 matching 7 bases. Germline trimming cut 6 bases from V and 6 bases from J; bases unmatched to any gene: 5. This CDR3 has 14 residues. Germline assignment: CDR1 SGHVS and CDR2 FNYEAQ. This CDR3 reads CASRLTGPNSPLHF. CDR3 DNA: TGTGCCAGCAGATTGACAGGGCCTAATTCACCCCTCCACTTT.

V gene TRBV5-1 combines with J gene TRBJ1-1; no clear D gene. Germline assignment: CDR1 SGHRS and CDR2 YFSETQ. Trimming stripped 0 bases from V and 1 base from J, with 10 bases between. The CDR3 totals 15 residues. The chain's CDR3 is CASSLAPSPNTEAFF. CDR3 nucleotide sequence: TGCGCCAGCAGCTTGGCTCCCTCCCCGAACACTGAAGCTTTCTTT.

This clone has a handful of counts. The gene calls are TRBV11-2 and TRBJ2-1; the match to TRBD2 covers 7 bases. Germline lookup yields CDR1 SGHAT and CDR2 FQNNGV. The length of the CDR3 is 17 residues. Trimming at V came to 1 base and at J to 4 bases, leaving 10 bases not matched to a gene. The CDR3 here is CASSLVSGTNLYNEQFF. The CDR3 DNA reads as TGTGCCAGCAGCTTAGTCTCCGGGACTAACCTTTACAATGAGCAGTTCTTC.

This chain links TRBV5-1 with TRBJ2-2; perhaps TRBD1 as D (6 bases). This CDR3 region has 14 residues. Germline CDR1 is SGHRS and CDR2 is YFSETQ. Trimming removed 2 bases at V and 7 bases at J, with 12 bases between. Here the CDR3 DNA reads TGCGCCAGCAGCTTCCCAGGGGACCTCGGGGAGCTGTTTTTT. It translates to CASSFPGDLGELFF.